This passage covers 19 T cell receptor beta chains from one sample sequenced in a study of blood T cells in healthy people across ages (dated by TCRdb to the mid-2010s). Library prep was done by 5' RACE. A second PCR of roughly 6 to 11 cycles was performed with a sample-barcoded 5' primer and a J-beta primer mix. Through fastp at Q25 and MiXCR, TCRdb rebuilt clones from the public reads, retaining in-frame beta chains. Rows with a matching CDR3 protein are joined into one entry that keeps the most common DNA and genes. In this sample the table shows around 1,900,000 distinct CDR3 sequences, about two fifths of which occur a single time. The ten largest clones represent about 21% of the sample. Input material: blood. Receptor source: a human donor in good health.

The rearrangement joins TRBV12-3 or TRBV12-4 to TRBJ1-2; D might be TRBD1 (5 bases). The CDR3 loop spans 12 amino acids. The V and J ends lost 4 bases and 6 bases respectively, with 9 bases between them. DNA for the CDR3: TGTGCCAGCAGTTCAGGGTGGAATGGCTACACCTTC. It yields the protein CASSSGWNGYTF.

This clonotype has ten or more counts. The chain uses TRBV20-1 and TRBJ2-5; D ambiguous. V lost 0 bases to trimming and J lost 1 base, with 9 bases between them. The CDR3 has 14 amino acids. The V gene's germline CDR1 is DFQATT and CDR2 SNEGSKA (reference sequence). The CDR3: CSARDLRLQETQYF. CDR3 DNA sequence: TGCAGTGCTAGAGATCTCAGGCTCCAAGAGACCCAGTACTTC.

The sample holds a few counts of this clonotype. This chain uses TRBV10-3 with TRBJ2-7; D is unresolved. V was pared by 4 bases and J by 7 bases, with 17 bases between. There are 14 residues in the CDR3. Germline-derived CDR1 and CDR2 are ENHRY and SYGVKD. The CDR3 spells CAISADTLTREQYF. CDR3 DNA sequence: TGTGCCATCAGTGCCGACACCTTAACGAGGGAGCAGTACTTC.

The chain combines TRBV7-2 with TRBJ1-5, with D perhaps matching TRBD1 (6 bases). The CDR3 sequence is 15 residues long. V was pared by 5 bases and J by 3 bases, with 14 bases between. Germline-derived CDR1 and CDR2 are SGHTA and FQGNSA. The CDR3 DNA is TGTGCCAGCAGCGCCACAGGGAAAGTCAATCAGCCCCAGCATTTT. It is translated as CASSATGKVNQPQHF.

This clonotype was seen more than once but under ten times. The chain employs TRBV20-1 and TRBJ2-7; no firm D call. Per the germline V gene, CDR1 is DFQATT and CDR2 is SNEGSKA (reference sequence). This CDR3 spans 14 amino acids. Trimming cost V 3 bases and J 0 bases, with 12 bases left between them. The CDR3 DNA follows: TGCAGTGCTAGTCATAACCGGGCCTCCTACGAGCAGTACTTC. This sequence encodes CSASHNRASYEQYF.

J is TRBJ1-1 and V is TRBV6-2 or TRBV6-3, with D possibly matching TRBD1 (6 bases). Germline values: CDR1 MNHEY, CDR2 SVGEGT. The CDR3 extends over 14 amino acids. V was trimmed by 10 bases and J by 0 bases, leaving 15 bases between them. The CDR3 DNA is TGTGCCACCATCACAGGGTCGCTGAACACTGAAGCTTTCTTT. Amino acids: CATITGSLNTEAFF.

The rearrangement joins TRBV20-1 to TRBJ2-1; the match to TRBD2 covers 9 bases. The CDR3 is made up of 16 amino acids. Germline-derived CDR1 and CDR2 are DFQATT and SNEGSKA (reference sequence). V shed 0 bases, J shed 4 bases, and the junction held 7 bases outside the gene matches. CDR3 in DNA: TGCAGTGCTAGAGATCTTGACGCGGGGGGGTACAATGAGCAGTTCTTC. This gives the protein CSARDLDAGGYNEQFF.

V is TRBV20-1 and J is TRBJ2-1; 7 bases match TRBD1. The CDR3 has 14 amino acids. The V and J ends lost 5 bases and 1 base, in that order; junction bases with no gene match: 5. The germline CDR1 and CDR2 sequences are DFQATT and SNEGSKA (reference sequence). CDR3 protein: CSAHTGESYNEQFF. CDR3 DNA sequence: TGCAGTGCTCATACAGGGGAATCCTACAATGAGCAGTTCTTC.

The chain has TRBV4-2 and TRBJ1-6; D gene ambiguous. Germline V lookup: CDR1 LGHNA, CDR2 YNFKEQ. The CDR3 covers 14 residues. The ends were cut back, 0 bases at V and 8 bases at J, with 8 bases in the middle. DNA for the CDR3: TGTGCCAGCAGCCAAGACCCCCATGATTCACCCCTCCACTTT. It yields the protein CASSQDPHDSPLHF.

In regard to this clonotype: A much larger clone differs from this one at a single base, so this may be a read error. V and J are TRBV20-1 and TRBJ2-6; tentative D call: TRBD1 (5 bases). This CDR3 comprises 14 residues. The germline gives CDR1 DFQATT, CDR2 SNEGSKA (reference sequence). The CDR3, as DNA: TGCAGTGCTGGAAGGAGCTCTGGGGCCAGCGTCCTGACTTTC. Protein sequence: CSAGRSSGASVLTF.

The chain recombines TRBV4-1 with TRBJ1-6; D is ambiguous. The CDR3 spans 16 residues. V was cut by 0 bases and J by 8 bases, with 14 bases left in between. CDR1 and CDR2 (germline): MGHRA, YSYEKL. DNA for the CDR3: TGCGCCAGCAGCCAAGAACCGCCTTTAGTGGATTCACCCCTCCACTTT. It translates to CASSQEPPLVDSPLHF.

This clonotype was seen a few times. V gene TRBV6-1 combines with J gene TRBJ2-1; D remains ambiguous. Germline V gene sequence: CDR1 MNHNS, CDR2 SASEGT. This CDR3 spans 14 amino acids. Between the trimmed V and J ends, which lost 4 bases and 5 bases, there was a span of 12 bases. In DNA form, the CDR3 reads TGTGCCAGCAGTGCACCCGGGTCACACAATGAGCAGTTCTTC. It specifies CASSAPGSHNEQFF.

Concerning this clonotype itself: An end of the junction differs from the germline gene, which may be a read error. This chain connects TRBV20-1 to TRBJ2-3; D is perhaps TRBD2 (5 bases). Germline CDR1 is DFQATT and CDR2 is SNEGSKA (reference sequence). CDR3 length: 15 amino acids. CDR3 nucleotides: TGCAGTGCTAGAGATCCTTCATCTAGCACAGATACGCAGAATTTT. This translates into CSARDPSSSTDTQNF.

The chain recombines TRBV21-1 with TRBJ1-6; the table's D call, TRBD1, was not checked against the DNA. TRBV21-1 is an annotated pseudogene. This CDR3 spans 14 amino acids. The CDR3 spells CASSPAQGGSPLHF. The CDR3 DNA reads as TGTGCCAGCAGCCCCGCGCAGGGGGGTTCACCCCTCCACTTT.

The genes are TRBV10-3 and TRBJ2-3, with a weak D call TRBD2 (7 bases). The CDR3 loop spans 20 amino acids. Trimming cost V 2 bases and J 0 bases, with 24 bases left between them. Germline V gene data show CDR1 as ENHRY and CDR2 as SYGVKD. CDR3 in amino acids: CAISEPSRSWGGQSTDTQYF. The CDR3 DNA is TGTGCCATCAGTGAGCCGAGTCGGTCGTGGGGGGGCCAAAGCACAGATACGCAGTATTTT.

V usage is TRBV9 and J usage is TRBJ1-2, with 12 bases matching TRBD1. CDR1 and CDR2 (germline): SGDLS, YYNGEE. This CDR3 contains 16 residues. V lost 7 bases to trimming and J lost 4 bases; unmatched junction nucleotides: 11. CDR3 DNA: TGTGCCAGCGGCGGGACAGGGGGCCGGGGAGGCTATGGCTACACCTTC. Residues: CASGGTGGRGGYGYTF.

The chain employs TRBV7-2 and TRBJ1-2; D is possibly TRBD1 (5 bases). CDR1 and CDR2 (germline): SGHTA, FQGNSA. CDR3 length equals 16 residues. V was shortened by 8 bases and J by 8 bases, with 27 bases between the two germline ends. The chain's CDR3 is CASLSTGRQPTGGYTF. The CDR3 coding sequence is TGTGCCAGCCTTAGTACGGGACGGCAACCTACGGGGGGCTACACCTTC. Complete variable domain (other parts from reference TRBV7-2 and TRBJ1-2): GAGVSQSPSNKVTEKGKDVELRCDPISGHTALYWYRQSLGQGLEFLIYFQGNSAPDKSGLPSDRFSAERTGGSVSTLTIQRTQQEDSAVYLCASLSTGRQPTGGYTFGSGTRLTVV.

The chain is built from TRBV15 and TRBJ1-1; 11 nucleotides match TRBD1. Germline V lookup: CDR1 LNHNV, CDR2 YYDKDF (reference sequence). The CDR3 is made up of 18 amino acids. The ends lost 5 bases at V and 3 bases at J; junction bases unmatched: 14. DNA for the CDR3: TGTGCCACCAGCCGAGGGGACAGGGGGTTAGATGAGGACACTGAAGCTTTCTTT. Translated, it gives CATSRGDRGLDEDTEAFF. Based on the CDR3 plus reference TRBV15 and TRBJ1-1, the full variable domain is DAMVIQNPRYQVTQFGKPVTLSCSQTLNHNVMYWYQQKSSQAPKLLFHYYDKDFNNEADTPDNFQSRRPNTSFCFLDIRSPGLGDTAMYLCATSRGDRGLDEDTEAFFGQGTRLTVV.

The J gene is TRBJ2-3, the V gene TRBV20-1; D might be TRBD2 (6 bases). Germline V CDR1 and CDR2: DFQATT, SNEGSKA (reference sequence). CDR3 length: 15 amino acids. V was pared by 3 bases and J by 2 bases, with 15 bases between. CDR3 region: CSASRASVITDTQYF. DNA for the CDR3: TGCAGTGCTAGTAGAGCTAGCGTAATCACAGATACGCAGTATTTT.